This TCR beta chain derives from a study of read filtering for tumor transcriptome and immune sequencing (dated by TCRdb to the early 2020s). With regard to the full study: The cohort consisted of approximately 17 male and approximately 15 female patients, with a mean age of about 66 years and an age range of about 45 to 90. By revised international staging, roughly 8 patients were R-ISS I, under 20 were R-ISS II and roughly 7 were R-ISS III. Whole-transcriptome libraries were prepared with the TruSeq RNA Access Library Prep Kit after DNase treatment. Per sample, about 4.05 to 10.27 million TCR-region mapped reads were obtained with IR-seq, compared with only about 80 to 1,400 with RNA-seq. Using the same bone marrow samples, the study ran both targeted immune repertoire sequencing and bulk whole-transcriptome sequencing and then compared the TCR repertoires from each method. A main aim was a read-filtering strategy for immune repertoire data, specifically whether clonotypes supported by a single read should be removed. On the study overall, not on this receptor specifically: IR-seq captured clonotypes at much higher depth and more reliably than RNA-seq, and smaller IR-seq throughput sufficed to identify most shared clonotypes. The sorted CD138-negative fraction was composed of a mixed bone marrow immune population rather than of purified T cells. When single-read clonotypes were removed, the proportions of shared clonotypes in IR-seq and RNA-seq correlated more strongly. In IR-seq, around 80% of clonotypes but approximately 3.6% of total reads were represented by single-read clonotypes, whereas in RNA-seq, roughly three quarters of clonotypes and approximately 44% of reads were represented by single-read clonotypes.

Deletion took 7 bases off V and 7 bases off J, with a span of 22 bases between the germline ends. CDR1 and CDR2, per the germline V gene (reference sequence), are SEHNR and FQNEAQ. The CDR3, from cysteine to phenylalanine, totals 15 residues. Just CDR3 DNA is preserved here, 45 bases in frame from base 1. The Immunoverse kit was used to build TCR libraries from 400 to 500 ng RNA, with molecular barcoded adaptors covering alpha/delta and beta/gamma chains. TCR library preparation used the same RNA that went into transcriptome sequencing. Sequencing of TCR libraries was carried out on an Illumina HiSeq 4000 with 2 x 150 cycles. Under the source paper's analysis protocol: With MiXCR, TCR reads were aligned to human V, D, J and C references and assembled into CDR3 clonotypes, with quality filtering and error correction included. Clonotype counts and gene usage diversity were analyzed with the tcR package in R. Raw mapping reads were checked after the RNA-seq reads had been mapped by STAR aligner version 2.5.3a onto the human GRCh37 genome. To test the effect of sequencing depth on detected clonotypes, IR-seq fastq files were randomly downsampled using Seqtk 1.3. TCRdb reanalyzed the raw reads on its own, using fastp at Q25 for trimming and MiXCR for clone calling, and kept in-frame beta chains. Every entry covers one CDR3 protein and lists the most common genes and DNA from its rows. These V and J calls derive from TCRdb rather than the authors' analysis. This sample is represented by 45,000 to 50,000 distinct CDR3 sequences; approximately 12% of them were singletons. The ten largest clones capture about 15% of the sample.

Bone marrow was sampled from every patient at the time of active disease. Ficoll-Hypaque density gradient centrifugation was used to isolate bone marrow mononuclear cells. Myeloma plasma cells were removed and CD138-negative cells were collected by negative selection after labeling with CD138 magnetic microbeads on a MACS separator. Purity of the isolated cells was checked by flow cytometry on an Attune NxT using CD138 antibodies. TRIzol reagent was used to extract total RNA, and a NanoDrop spectrophotometer was used to quantify the extracted RNA. Paired RNA-seq and IR-seq were performed on each patient's CD138-negative bone marrow sample. Concerning this clonotype itself: There is no known antigen for this receptor. A much larger clone lies one base from this, so it may be a read error.

Sequencing was carried out using a population of CD138-negative cells sorted from bone marrow. The cell subset or site label for this specimen denotes: bone marrow mononuclear cells depleted of CD138+ plasma/myeloma cells by negative magnetic selection. The receptor was derived from a donor over 35 with multiple myeloma. Rearrangement joined TRBV7-9 to TRBJ2-5; the D assignment is uncertain and may be TRBD1 or TRBD2, with 6 bases supporting each. Here is the DNA: TGTGCCAGCAACCCTTTGCAGGGCGGAGGGGGGACCCAGTACTTC. The translation is CASNPLQGGGGTQYF.